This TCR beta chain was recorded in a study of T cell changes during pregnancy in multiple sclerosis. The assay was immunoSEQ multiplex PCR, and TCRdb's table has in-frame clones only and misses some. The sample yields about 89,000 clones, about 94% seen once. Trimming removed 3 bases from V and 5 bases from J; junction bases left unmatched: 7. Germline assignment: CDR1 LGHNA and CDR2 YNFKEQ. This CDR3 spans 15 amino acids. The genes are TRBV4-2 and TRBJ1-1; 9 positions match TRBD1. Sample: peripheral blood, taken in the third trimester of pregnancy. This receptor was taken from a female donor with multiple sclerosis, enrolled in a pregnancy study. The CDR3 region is CASSQIPGTGTEAFF. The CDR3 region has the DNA TGTGCCAGCAGCCAGATCCCCGGGACAGGGACTGAAGCTTTCTTT.